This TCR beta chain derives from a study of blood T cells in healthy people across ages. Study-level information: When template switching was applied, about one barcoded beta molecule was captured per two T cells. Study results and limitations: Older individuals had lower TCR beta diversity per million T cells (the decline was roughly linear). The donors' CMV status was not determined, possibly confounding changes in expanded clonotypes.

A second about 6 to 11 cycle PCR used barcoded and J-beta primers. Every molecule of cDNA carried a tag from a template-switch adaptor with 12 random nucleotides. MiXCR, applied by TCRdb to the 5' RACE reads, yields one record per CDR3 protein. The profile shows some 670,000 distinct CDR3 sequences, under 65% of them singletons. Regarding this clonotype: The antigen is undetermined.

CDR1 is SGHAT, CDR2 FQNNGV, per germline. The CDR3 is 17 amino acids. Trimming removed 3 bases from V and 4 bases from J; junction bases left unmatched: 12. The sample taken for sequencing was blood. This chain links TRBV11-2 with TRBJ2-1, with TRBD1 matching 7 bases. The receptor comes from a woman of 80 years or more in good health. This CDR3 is CASSLAGGTRRYNEQFF. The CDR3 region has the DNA TGTGCCAGCAGCTTGGCAGGGGGAACACGTCGGTACAATGAGCAGTTCTTC.